The T cell receptor (beta chain) under discussion was sequenced for a study of healthy donors' naive CD4 and CD8 T cells. Concerning this clonotype itself: Its antigen is undetermined.

Study conclusions and caveats: Reportedly, most V and J gene segments showed naive CD4+ versus CD8+ bias. Positive CDR3 charge linked to CD4+ cells, negative to CD8+ cells.

Each TCR library used 450 to 600 ng of total RNA and a linear amplification protocol. Under the authors' procedure: A handful of healthy donors contributed about 78,000 sequenced TCR alpha transcripts. TCRdb reprocessed the reads with MiXCR, giving one entry per CDR3 protein. The V and J calls follow TCRdb's processing rather than the paper's. The sample has approximately 180,000 distinct CDR3 sequences; 74% are singletons. CDR1 is MNHEY, CDR2 SVGAGI, per germline. Between the trimmed V and J ends, which lost 6 bases and 5 bases, there was a span of 12 bases. The CDR3 consists of 13 residues. What was sequenced was naive CD4+ and CD8+ T cells sorted from blood, pooled from several donors. The V call is TRBV6-5, the J call TRBJ2-3; D call uncertain. This clonotype originated in a pool of human donors in good health; the sample pools cells from several healthy donors. CDR3 loop: CASSRPLQDTQYF. As DNA, the CDR3 is TGTGCCAGCAGCCGACCCCTCCAAGATACGCAGTATTTT.